This T cell receptor beta chain was recorded in a study of tumor-infiltrating lymphocytes in oesophageal squamous cell carcinoma. By its share, this clonotype is large. Via MiXCR, TCRdb re-called the PCR reads, giving one row per CDR3 protein. This sample has 10,000 to 15,000 distinct CDR3 sequences, with around 57% found just once. The sample was esophageal tumor tissue. This clonotype was sampled from a female donor with esophageal squamous cell carcinoma.

The CDR3, as DNA: TGTGCCAGCAGCTTGCGAATCCAGGGGACGAACACTGAAGCTTTCTTT. Translation: CASSLRIQGTNTEAFF. The V and J genes are TRBV7-2 and TRBJ1-1; D perhaps matches TRBD1 (6 bases). Trimming pared 3 bases from V and 1 base from J, leaving 15 bases between. Germline V gene lookup returns CDR1 SGHTA and CDR2 FQGNSA. There are 16 residues in the CDR3.